This T cell receptor beta chain was captured by sequencing in a study of blood T cell repertoires in COVID-19. CDR1 is SGHVS, CDR2 FQNEAQ, per germline. The V gene end was trimmed by 6 bases and the J gene end by 2 bases; junction bases not matched to a gene: 6. The CDR3 covers 15 residues. Some clones are missing from TCRdb's copy, which holds only in-frame ones; the method was immunoSEQ multiplex PCR. The sample includes roughly 59,000 clones, less than 85% of them seen just once. The specimen sequenced was peripheral blood. V gene TRBV7-8 combines with J gene TRBJ2-2; 7 bases agree with TRBD1. The source of this sequence is a human donor in a cohort sampled during active COVID-19. The CDR3 nucleotides read TGTGCCAGCAGAAACCGGGACAGTAACACCGGGGAGCTGTTTTTT. It is translated as CASRNRDSNTGELFF.